This T cell receptor (beta chain) comes out of a study of graft-versus-host responses after intestinal transplantation. Study information: Every recipient had anti-thymocyte globulin induction and about three years of tacrolimus plus steroids.

Notes on this clone: No antigen is known for it.

This CDR3 contains 15 residues. The V segment lost 8 bases and the J segment 1 base; nucleotides outside the gene matches: 6. Looked up from germline, CDR1 is SNHLY and CDR2 is FYNNEI. Assay used: immunoSEQ multiplex PCR; TCRdb lists only in-frame clones, some missing. The data show 90,000 to 100,000 clones, more than 85% seen once. The chain links TRBV2 to TRBJ2-5; 11 bases match TRBD2. The sample consisted of unstimulated CD8+ T cells sorted from spleen or lymph node cells, taken before intestinal transplant. The sequence was obtained from a human donor who received an intestinal transplant. The CDR3 DNA is TGTGCCAGCCTACCGGGACTAGCGGCCCAAGAGACCCAGTACTTC. It translates to CASLPGLAAQETQYF.